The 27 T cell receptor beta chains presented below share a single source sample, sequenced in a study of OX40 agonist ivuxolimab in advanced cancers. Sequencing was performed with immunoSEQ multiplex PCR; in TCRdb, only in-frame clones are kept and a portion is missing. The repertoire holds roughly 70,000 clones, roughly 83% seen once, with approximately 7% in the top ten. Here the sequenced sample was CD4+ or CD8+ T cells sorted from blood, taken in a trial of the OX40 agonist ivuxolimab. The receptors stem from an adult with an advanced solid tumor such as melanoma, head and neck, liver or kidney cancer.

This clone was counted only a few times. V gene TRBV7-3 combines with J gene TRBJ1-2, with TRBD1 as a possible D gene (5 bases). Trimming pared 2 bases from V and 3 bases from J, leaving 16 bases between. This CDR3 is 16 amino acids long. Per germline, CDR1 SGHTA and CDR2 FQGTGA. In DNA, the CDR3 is TGTGCCAGCAGCTTAGGGGGGTCAGACGTTTACTATGGCTACACCTTC. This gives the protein CASSLGGSDVYYGYTF.

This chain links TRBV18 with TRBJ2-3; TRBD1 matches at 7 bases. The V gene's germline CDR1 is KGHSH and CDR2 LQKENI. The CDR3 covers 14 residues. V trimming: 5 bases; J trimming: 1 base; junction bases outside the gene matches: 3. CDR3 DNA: TGTGCCAGCTCAAATGGACAGGGCACAGATACGCAGTATTTT. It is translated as CASSNGQGTDTQYF.

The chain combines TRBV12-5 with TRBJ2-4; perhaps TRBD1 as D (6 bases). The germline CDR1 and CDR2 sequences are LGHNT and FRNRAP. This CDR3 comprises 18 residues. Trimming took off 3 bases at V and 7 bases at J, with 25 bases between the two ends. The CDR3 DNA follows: TGTGCTAGTGGTTTCCAAAATCTACTGGGGGCGGCTGCGAACATTCAGTACTTC. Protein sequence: CASGFQNLLGAAANIQYF.

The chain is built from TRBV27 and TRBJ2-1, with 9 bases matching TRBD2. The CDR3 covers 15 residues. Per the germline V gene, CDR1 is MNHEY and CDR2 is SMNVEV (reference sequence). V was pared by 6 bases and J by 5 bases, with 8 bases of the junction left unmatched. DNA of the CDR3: TGTGCCAGCAGCTTCGCTAGCGGGACGGACAATGAGCAGTTCTTC. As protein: CASSFASGTDNEQFF.

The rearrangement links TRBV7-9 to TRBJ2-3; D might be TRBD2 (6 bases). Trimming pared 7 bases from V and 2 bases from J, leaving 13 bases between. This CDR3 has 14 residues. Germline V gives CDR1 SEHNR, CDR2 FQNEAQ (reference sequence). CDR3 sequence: CASKEGASTDTQYF. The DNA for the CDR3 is TGTGCCAGCAAGGAGGGAGCATCCACAGATACGCAGTATTTT.

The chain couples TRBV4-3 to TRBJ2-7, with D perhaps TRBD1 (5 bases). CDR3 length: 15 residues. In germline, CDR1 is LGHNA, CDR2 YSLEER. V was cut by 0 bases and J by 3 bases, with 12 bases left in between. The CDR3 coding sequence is TGCGCCAGCAGCCAAGAGGCAGGGATTAACTACGAGCAGTACTTC. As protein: CASSQEAGINYEQYF.

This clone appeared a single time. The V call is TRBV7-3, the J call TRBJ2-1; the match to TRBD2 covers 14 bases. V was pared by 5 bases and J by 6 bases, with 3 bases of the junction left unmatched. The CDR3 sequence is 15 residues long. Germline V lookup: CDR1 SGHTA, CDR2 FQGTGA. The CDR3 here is CASSRGTSGGNEQFF. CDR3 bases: TGTGCCAGCAGCCGTGGGACTAGCGGGGGCAATGAGCAGTTCTTC.

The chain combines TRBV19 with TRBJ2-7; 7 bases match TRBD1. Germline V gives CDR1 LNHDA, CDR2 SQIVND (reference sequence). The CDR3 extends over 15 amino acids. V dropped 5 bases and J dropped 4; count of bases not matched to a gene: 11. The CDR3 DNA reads TGTGCCAGTAGTGGCCCGGGACAGACACATTACGAGCAGTACTTC. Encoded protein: CASSGPGQTHYEQYF.

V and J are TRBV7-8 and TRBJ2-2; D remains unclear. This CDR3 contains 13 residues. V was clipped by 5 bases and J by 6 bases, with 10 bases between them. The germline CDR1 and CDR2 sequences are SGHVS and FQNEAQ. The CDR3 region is CASSPLLSGELFF. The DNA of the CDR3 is TGTGCCAGCAGCCCTTTATTATCCGGGGAGCTGTTTTTT.

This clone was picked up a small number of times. CDR3 region: CASSLTPTGNTEAFF. The CDR3 coding sequence is TGCGCCAGCAGCTTGACCCCCACAGGGAACACTGAAGCTTTCTTT. The gene calls are TRBV5-1 and TRBJ1-1; possible D gene TRBD1, 5 bases. Germline lookup yields CDR1 SGHRS and CDR2 YFSETQ. The CDR3 is 15 residues long. Trimming removed 1 base from V and 1 base from J, with 11 bases in between.

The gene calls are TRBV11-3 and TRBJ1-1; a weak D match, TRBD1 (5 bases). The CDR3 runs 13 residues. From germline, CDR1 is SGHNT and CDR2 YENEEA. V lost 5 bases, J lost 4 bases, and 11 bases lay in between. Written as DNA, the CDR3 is TGTGCCAGCAGCGCCAGGGTGGGCACTGAAGCTTTCTTT. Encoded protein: CASSARVGTEAFF.

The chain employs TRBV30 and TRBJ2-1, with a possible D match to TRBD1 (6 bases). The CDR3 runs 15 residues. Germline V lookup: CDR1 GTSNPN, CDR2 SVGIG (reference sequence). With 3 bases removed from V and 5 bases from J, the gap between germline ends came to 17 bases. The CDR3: CAWRRPTGTHNEQFF. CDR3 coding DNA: TGTGCCTGGAGGCGACCAACCGGGACACACAATGAGCAGTTCTTC.

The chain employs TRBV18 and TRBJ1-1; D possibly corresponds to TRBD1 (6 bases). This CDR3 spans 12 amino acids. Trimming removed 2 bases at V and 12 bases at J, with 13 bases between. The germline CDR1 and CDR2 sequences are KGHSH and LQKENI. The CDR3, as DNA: TGTGCCAGCTCACCAATGGGGGGCTCAACTTTCTTT. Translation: CASSPMGGSTFF.

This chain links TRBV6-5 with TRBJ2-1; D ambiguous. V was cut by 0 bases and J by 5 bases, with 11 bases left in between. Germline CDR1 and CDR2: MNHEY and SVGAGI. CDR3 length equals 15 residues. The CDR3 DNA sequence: TGTGCCAGCAGTTACTCTGGTTCAGGCCACAATGAGCAGTTCTTC. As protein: CASSYSGSGHNEQFF.

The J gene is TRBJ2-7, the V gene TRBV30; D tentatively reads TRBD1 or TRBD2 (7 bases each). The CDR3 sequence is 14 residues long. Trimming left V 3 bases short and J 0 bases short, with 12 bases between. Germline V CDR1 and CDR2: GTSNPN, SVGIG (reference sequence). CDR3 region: CAWRDRTSSYEQYF. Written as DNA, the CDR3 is TGTGCCTGGAGGGACAGGACTAGCTCCTACGAGCAGTACTTC.

CDR3 coding DNA: TGTGCCAGCAGTCCAACTAGCCCCGGGGAGCTGTTTTTT. Amino acids: CASSPTSPGELFF. The chain uses TRBV6-6 and TRBJ2-2; D is possibly TRBD2 (6 bases). V was cut by 5 bases and J by 6 bases, with 10 bases left in between. CDR3 length: 13 residues. From germline, CDR1 is MNHNY and CDR2 SVGAGI (reference sequence).

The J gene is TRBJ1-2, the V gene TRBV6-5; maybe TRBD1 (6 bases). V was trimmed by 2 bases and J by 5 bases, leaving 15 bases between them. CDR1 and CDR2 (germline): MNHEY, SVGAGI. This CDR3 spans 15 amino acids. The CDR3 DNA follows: TGTGCCAGCAGTTACCTAGAGGGGGTTAAGTATGGCTACACCTTC. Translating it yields CASSYLEGVKYGYTF.

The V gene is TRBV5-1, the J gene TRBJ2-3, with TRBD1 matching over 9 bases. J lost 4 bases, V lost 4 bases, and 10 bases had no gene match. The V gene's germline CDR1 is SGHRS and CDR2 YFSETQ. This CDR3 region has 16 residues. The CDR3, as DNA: TGCGCCAGCAGCACTCCCGGGACAGGGAAGTCAGATACGCAGTATTTT. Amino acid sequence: CASSTPGTGKSDTQYF.

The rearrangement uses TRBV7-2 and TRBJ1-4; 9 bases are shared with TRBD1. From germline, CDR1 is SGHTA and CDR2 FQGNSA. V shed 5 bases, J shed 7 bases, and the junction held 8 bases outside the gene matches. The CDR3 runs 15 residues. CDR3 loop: CASSLMGQGSEKLFF. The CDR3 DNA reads TGTGCCAGCAGCCTTATGGGACAGGGTTCTGAAAAACTGTTTTTT.

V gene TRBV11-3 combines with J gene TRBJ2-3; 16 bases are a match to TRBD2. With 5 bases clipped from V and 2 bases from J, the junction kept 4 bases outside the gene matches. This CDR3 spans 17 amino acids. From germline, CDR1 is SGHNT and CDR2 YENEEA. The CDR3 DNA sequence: TGTGCCAGCAGCGCTGGGACTAGCGGGAGGGTCACAGATACGCAGTATTTT. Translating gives CASSAGTSGRVTDTQYF. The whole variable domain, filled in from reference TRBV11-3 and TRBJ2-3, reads EAGVVQSPRYKIIEKKQPVAFWCNPISGHNTLYWYLQNLGQGPELLIRYENEEAVDDSQLPKDRFSAERLKGVDSTLKIQPAELGDSAVYLCASSAGTSGRVTDTQYFGPGTRLTVL.

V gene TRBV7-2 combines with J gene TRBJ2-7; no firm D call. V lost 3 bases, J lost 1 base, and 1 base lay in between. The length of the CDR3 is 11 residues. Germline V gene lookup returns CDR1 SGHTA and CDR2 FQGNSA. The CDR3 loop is CASSFSYEQYF. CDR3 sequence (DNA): TGTGCCAGCAGCTTTTCCTACGAGCAGTACTTC.

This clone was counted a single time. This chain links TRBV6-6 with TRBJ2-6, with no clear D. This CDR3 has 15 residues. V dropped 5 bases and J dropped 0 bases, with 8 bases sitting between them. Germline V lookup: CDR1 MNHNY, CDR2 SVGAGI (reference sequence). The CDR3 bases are TGTGCCAGCAGTAGACGTCTCTCTGGGGCCAACGTCCTGACTTTC. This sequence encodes CASSRRLSGANVLTF.

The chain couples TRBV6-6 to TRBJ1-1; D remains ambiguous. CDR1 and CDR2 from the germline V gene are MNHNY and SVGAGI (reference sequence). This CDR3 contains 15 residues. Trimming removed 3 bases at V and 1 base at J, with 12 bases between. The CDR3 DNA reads TGTGCCAGCAGTTATATTCCGCAGTGGAACACTGAAGCTTTCTTT. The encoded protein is CASSYIPQWNTEAFF.

CDR3 in DNA: TGCAGCGTTGTTTTCTCGGGAAATCAGCCCCAGCATTTT. Encoded protein: CSVVFSGNQPQHF. The rearrangement uses TRBV29-1 and TRBJ1-5; D not resolved. The CDR3 runs 13 residues. The ends were cut back, 4 bases at V and 4 bases at J, with 11 bases in the middle. Germline V gene data show CDR1 as SQVTM and CDR2 as ANQGSEA.

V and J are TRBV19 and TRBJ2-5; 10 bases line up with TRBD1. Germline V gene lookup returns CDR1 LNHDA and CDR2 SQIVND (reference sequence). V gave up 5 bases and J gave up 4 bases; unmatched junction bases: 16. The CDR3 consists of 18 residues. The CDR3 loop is CASSLRLTGTGEGETQYF. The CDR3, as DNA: TGTGCCAGTAGTCTTCGCCTGACAGGGACAGGGGAAGGAGAGACCCAGTACTTC.

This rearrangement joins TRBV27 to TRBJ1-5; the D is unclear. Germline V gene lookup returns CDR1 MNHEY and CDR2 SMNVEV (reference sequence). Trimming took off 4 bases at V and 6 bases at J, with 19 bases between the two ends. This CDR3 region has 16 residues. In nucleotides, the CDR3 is TGTGCCAGCAGTTCATTAGGGATTCCGGCTATTCAGCCCCAGCATTTT. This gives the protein CASSSLGIPAIQPQHF.

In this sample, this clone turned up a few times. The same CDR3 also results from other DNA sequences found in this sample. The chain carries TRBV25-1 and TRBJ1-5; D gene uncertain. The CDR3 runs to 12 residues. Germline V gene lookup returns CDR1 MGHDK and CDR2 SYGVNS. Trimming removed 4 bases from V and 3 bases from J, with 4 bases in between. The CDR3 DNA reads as TGTGCCAGCAGTGGGGACAATCAGCCCCAGCATTTT. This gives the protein CASSGDNQPQHF.